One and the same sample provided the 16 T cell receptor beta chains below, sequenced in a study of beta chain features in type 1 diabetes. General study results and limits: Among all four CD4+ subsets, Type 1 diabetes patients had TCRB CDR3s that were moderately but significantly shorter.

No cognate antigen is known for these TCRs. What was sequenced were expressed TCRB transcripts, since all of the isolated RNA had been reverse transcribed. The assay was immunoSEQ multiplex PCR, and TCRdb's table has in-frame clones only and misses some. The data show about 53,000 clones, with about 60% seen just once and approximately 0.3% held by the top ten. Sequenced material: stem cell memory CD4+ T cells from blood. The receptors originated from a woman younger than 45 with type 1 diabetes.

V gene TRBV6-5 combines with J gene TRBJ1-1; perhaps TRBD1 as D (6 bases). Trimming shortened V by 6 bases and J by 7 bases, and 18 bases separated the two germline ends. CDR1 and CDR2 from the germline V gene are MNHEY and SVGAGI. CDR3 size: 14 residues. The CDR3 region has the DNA TGTGCCAGCAGGACACAGGGTAATCGTGGTGAAGCTTTCTTT. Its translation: CASRTQGNRGEAFF.

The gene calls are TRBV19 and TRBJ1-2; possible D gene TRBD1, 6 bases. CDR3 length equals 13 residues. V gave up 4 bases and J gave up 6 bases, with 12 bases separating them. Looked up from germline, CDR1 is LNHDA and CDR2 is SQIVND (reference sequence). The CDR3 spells CASSRQGYDGYTF. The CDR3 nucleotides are TGTGCCAGTAGTAGGCAGGGGTACGATGGCTACACCTTC.

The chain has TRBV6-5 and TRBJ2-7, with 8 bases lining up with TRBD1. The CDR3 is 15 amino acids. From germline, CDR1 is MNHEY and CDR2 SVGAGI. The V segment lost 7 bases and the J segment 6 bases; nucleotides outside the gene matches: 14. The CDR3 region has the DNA TGTGCCAGCACACTCCTGGGCAGGGGGCCTAGCGAGCAGTACTTC. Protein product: CASTLLGRGPSEQYF.

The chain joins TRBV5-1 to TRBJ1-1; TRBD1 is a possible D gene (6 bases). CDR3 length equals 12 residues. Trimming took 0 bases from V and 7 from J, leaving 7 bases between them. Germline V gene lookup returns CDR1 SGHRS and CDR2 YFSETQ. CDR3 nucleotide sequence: TGCGCCAGCAGCTTGGGACAGGATGAAGCTTTCTTT. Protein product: CASSLGQDEAFF. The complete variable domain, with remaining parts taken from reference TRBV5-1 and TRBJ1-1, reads KAGVTQTPRYLIKTRGQQVTLSCSPISGHRSVSWYQQTPGQGLQFLFEYFSETQRNKGNFPGRFSGRQFSNSRSEMNVSTLELGDSALYLCASSLGQDEAFFGQGTRLTVV.

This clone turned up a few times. CDR3 loop: CASSLQGGSYEQFF. The DNA for the CDR3 is TGTGCCAGCAGCTTACAGGGGGGTAGTTATGAGCAGTTCTTC. V is TRBV7-9 and J is TRBJ2-1; tentative D call: TRBD1 (7 bases). The CDR3 loop spans 14 amino acids. Per the germline V gene, CDR1 is SEHNR and CDR2 is FQNEAQ (reference sequence). V dropped 2 bases and J dropped 8 bases, with 13 bases sitting between them.

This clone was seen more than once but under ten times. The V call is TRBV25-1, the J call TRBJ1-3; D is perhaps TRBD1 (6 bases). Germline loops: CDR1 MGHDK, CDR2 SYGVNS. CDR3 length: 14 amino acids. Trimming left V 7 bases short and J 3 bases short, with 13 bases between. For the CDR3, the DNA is TGTGCCAGCATCCCCCCAGGGGATGGAAACACCATATATTTT. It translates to CASIPPGDGNTIYF.

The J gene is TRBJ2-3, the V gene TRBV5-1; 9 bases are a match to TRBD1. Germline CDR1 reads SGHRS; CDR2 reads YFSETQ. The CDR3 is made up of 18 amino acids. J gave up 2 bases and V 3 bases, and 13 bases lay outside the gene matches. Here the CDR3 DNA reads TGCGCCAGCAGCTCTATCATCCGGGACAGGGCTTTCACAGATACGCAGTATTTT. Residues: CASSSIIRDRAFTDTQYF.

CDR3 DNA sequence: TGTGCCAGCAGCCCCTACAGTTCCGGCACAGATACGCAGTATTTT. Translated: CASSPYSSGTDTQYF. This chain uses TRBV7-3 with TRBJ2-3; D remains unclear. Germline V lookup: CDR1 SGHTA, CDR2 FQGTGA. V was shortened by 5 bases and J by 1 base, with 13 bases between the two germline ends. The CDR3 covers 15 residues. Drawing the rest from reference TRBV7-3 and TRBJ2-3, the complete variable domain is GAGVSQTPSNKVTEKGKYVELRCDPISGHTALYWYRQSLGQGPEFLIYFQGTGAADDSGLPNDRFFAVRPEGSVSTLKIQRTERGDSAVYLCASSPYSSGTDTQYFGPGTRLTVL.

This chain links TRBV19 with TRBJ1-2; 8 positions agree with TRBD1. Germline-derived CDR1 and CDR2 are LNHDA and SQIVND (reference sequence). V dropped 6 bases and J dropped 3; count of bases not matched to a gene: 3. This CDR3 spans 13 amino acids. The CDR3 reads CASSMTGDYGYTF. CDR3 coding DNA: TGTGCCAGTAGCATGACAGGGGACTATGGCTACACCTTC.

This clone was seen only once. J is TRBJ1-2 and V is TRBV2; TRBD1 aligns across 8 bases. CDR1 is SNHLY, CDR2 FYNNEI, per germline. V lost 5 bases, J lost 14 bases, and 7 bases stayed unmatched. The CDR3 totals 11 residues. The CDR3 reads CASSLDRASTF. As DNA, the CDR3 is TGTGCCAGCAGTCTGGACAGGGCTTCTACCTTC. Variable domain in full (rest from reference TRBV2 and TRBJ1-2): EPEVTQTPSHQVTQMGQEVILRCVPISNHLYFYWYRQILGQKVEFLVSFYNNEISEKSEIFDDQFSVERPDGSNFTLKIRSTKLEDSAMYFCASSLDRASTFGSGTRLTVV.

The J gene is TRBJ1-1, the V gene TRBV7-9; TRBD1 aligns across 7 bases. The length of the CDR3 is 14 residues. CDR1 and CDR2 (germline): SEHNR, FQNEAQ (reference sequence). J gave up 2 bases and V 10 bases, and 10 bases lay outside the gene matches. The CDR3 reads CANSAQGGNTEAFF. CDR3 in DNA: TGTGCCAACTCGGCCCAGGGGGGCAACACTGAAGCTTTCTTT.

The CDR3 reads CAIRPTGANDEQYF. CDR3 coding DNA: TGTGCCATCAGACCTACAGGGGCTAACGACGAGCAGTACTTC. J is TRBJ2-7 and V is TRBV10-3, with 7 bases that match TRBD1. With V trimmed by 6 bases and J by 5 bases, 10 bases remained unmatched. CDR3 length: 14 amino acids. The germline V gene has CDR1 ENHRY and CDR2 SYGVKD.

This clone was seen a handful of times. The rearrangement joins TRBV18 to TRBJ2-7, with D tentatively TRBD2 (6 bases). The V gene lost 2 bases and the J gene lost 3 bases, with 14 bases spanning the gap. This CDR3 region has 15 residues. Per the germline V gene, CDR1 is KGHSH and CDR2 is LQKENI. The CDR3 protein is CASSPSSGRYYEQYF. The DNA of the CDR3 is TGTGCCAGCTCACCATCTAGTGGGAGGTACTACGAGCAGTACTTC.

The DNA for the CDR3 is TGTGCCAGTAGTTGGGACAACTCTGGAAACACCATATATTTT. Encoded protein: CASSWDNSGNTIYF. V and J are TRBV19 and TRBJ1-3; TRBD1 might be the D (6 bases). Germline V gene data show CDR1 as LNHDA and CDR2 as SQIVND (reference sequence). This CDR3 is built from 14 residues. V was pared by 5 bases and J by 0 bases, with 8 bases between. The whole variable domain, filled in from reference TRBV19 and TRBJ1-3, reads DGGITQSPKYLFRKEGQNVTLSCEQNLNHDAMYWYRQDPGQGLRLIYYSQIVNDFQKGDIAEGYSVSREKKESFPLTVTSAQKNPTAFYLCASSWDNSGNTIYFGEGSWLTVV.

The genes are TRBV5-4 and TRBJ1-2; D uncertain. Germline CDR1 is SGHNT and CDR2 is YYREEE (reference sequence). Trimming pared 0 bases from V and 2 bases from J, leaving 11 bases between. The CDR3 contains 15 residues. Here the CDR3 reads CASSLGRARNYGYTF. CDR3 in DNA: TGTGCCAGCAGCTTGGGGAGGGCCAGGAACTATGGCTACACCTTC.

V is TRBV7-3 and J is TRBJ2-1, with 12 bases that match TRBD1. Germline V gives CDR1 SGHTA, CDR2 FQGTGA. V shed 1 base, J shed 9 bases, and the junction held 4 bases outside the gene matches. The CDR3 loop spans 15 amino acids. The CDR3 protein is CASSLKGDRGREQFF. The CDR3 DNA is TGTGCCAGCAGCTTAAAGGGGGACAGGGGGCGTGAGCAGTTCTTC.